The entry below describes one T cell receptor (beta chain). Its antigen is unidentified. The CDR3 extends over 18 amino acids. Germline V CDR1 and CDR2: SGHDT, YYEEEE. After removal of 4 bases from V and 0 bases from J, the junction contained 4 bases not matched to a gene. Reverse transcription of all isolated RNA meant that expressed TCRB transcripts were sequenced. Deep immunoSEQ sequencing covered naive, central memory and regulatory T cell samples. Profiled with immunoSEQ multiplex PCR; TCRdb holds only in-frame clones, not every one. Of around 400,000 clones listed, over 12% are singletons. This sample stems from a study of beta chain features in type 1 diabetes. Each of the CD4+ naive, central memory, regulatory and stem cell-like memory populations was sorted via CD45RO/CCR7/CD25/CD127/CD95/CD27. Whole-study findings and limits: cDNA sequencing could over-represent cells with high TCR expression.

This TCR came from a woman aged 18-30 years in good health. The chain employs TRBV5-6 and TRBJ2-1; TRBD2 aligns across 16 bases. The sequenced sample consisted of naive CD4+ T cells from blood. DNA of the CDR3: TGTGCCAGCAGCACGGGACTAGCGGGAGGGAGCTCCTACAATGAGCAGTTCTTC. This codes for CASSTGLAGGSSYNEQFF.